This TCR beta chain was identified in a study of blood T cell repertoires in COVID-19. Per the germline V gene, CDR1 is SGHDT and CDR2 is YYEEEE. V shed 2 bases and J 3 bases; nucleotides not matched to a gene: 6. The CDR3 runs 16 residues. Only in-frame clones appear in the TCRdb table, and some are missing; sequencing was by immunoSEQ multiplex PCR. This table holds about 280,000 clones, 88% found once. The clonotype originates from a man younger than 35 with active or convalescent COVID-19. Sequenced sample: peripheral blood. This rearrangement joins TRBV5-6 to TRBJ2-1; 9 positions match TRBD2. The CDR3 here is CASSFRLAGSYNEQFF. The CDR3 DNA follows: TGTGCCAGCAGCTTCCGTCTAGCGGGGAGCTACAATGAGCAGTTCTTC.